This TCR beta chain derives from a study of CD8 T cells in ankylosing spondylitis. This clonotype has at least ten counts. Its antigen is undetermined. Each TCR beta library was made by quantitative 5'-RACE that incorporated molecular barcodes. TCRdb itself ran the 5' RACE reads through MiXCR, one entry per CDR3 protein. Among about 240,000 distinct CDR3 sequences listed, around 9.2% were seen once. Study-wide results and caveats: A motif in TCR beta, a set of seven to nine highly homologous variants, appeared characteristic of ankylosing spondylitis blood.

Germline V gene sequence: CDR1 SEHNR, CDR2 FQNEAQ (reference sequence). The CDR3 totals 13 residues. V was cut by 5 bases and J by 4 bases, with 12 bases left in between. Sequencing used blood, either unsorted or a sorted T cell fraction (not recorded which). The chain employs TRBV7-9 and TRBJ2-7, with unresolved D. This receptor was obtained from a male donor with ankylosing spondylitis or in good health (not recorded which). The CDR3 DNA reads TGTGCCAGCAGCCCCAAGGGCCCTTACGAGCAGTACTTC. Protein: CASSPKGPYEQYF.